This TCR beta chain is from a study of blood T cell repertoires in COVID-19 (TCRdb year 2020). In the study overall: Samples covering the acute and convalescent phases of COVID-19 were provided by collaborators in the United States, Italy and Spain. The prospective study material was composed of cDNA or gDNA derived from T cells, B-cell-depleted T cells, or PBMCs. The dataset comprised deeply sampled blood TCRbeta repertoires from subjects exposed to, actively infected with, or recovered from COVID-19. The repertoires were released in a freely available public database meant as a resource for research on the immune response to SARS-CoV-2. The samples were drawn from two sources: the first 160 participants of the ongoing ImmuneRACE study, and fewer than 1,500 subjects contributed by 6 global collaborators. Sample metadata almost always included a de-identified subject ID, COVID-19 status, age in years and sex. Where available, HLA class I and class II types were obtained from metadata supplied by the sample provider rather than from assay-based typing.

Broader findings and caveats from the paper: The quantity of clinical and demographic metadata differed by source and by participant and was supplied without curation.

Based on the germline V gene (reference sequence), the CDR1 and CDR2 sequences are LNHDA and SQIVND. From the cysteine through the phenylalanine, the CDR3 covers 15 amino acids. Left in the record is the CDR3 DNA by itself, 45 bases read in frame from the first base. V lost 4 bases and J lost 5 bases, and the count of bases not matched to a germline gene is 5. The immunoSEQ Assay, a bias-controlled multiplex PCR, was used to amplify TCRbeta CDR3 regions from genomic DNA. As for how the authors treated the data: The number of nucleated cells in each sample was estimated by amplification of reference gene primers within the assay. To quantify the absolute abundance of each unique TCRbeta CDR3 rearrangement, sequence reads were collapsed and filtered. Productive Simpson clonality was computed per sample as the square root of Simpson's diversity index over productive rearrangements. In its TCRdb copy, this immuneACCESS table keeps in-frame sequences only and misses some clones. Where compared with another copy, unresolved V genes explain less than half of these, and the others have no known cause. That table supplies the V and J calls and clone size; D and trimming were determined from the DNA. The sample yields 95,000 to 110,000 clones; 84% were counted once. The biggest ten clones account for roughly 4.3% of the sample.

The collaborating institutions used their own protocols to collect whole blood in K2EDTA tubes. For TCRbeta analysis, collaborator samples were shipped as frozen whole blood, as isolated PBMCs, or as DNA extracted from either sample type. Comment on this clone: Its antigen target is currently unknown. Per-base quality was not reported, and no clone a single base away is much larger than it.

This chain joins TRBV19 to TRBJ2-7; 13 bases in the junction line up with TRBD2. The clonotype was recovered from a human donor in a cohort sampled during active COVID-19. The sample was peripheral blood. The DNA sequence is TGTGCCAGTAGTAGGACTAGCGGGGGCGAACACGAGCAGTACTTC. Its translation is CASSRTSGGEHEQYF.